This T cell receptor (beta chain) was sequenced in a study of blood T cell repertoires in COVID-19. At the level of the study: Collection of acute and convalescent COVID-19 samples took place in the United States, Italy and Spain. The cDNA or gDNA used as material had been derived from T cells, B-cell-depleted T cells, or PBMCs.

In the authors' methods: Amplified reference gene primers provided the basis for estimating nucleated cell counts. The method was immunoSEQ multiplex PCR; TCRdb's version includes in-frame clones alone and lacks a portion of them. D and trimming come from the DNA, and the V and J calls and clone size come from that table. Among some 76,000 clones, roughly four fifths were seen once, and the ten largest hold 27%. Germline V gene data show CDR1 as WNHNN and CDR2 as SYGVQD (reference sequence). With 2 bases removed from V and 8 bases from J, the gap between germline ends came to 19 bases. The CDR3 runs to 16 residues.

The sequence came from a human donor in a cohort sampled during active COVID-19. What was sequenced was peripheral blood. The V and J genes are TRBV10-1 and TRBJ1-5; D perhaps matches TRBD1 (5 bases). The CDR3 DNA reads TGCGCCAGCAGTGAGCGCAAACGAGCTCGGGGGGAGCCCCAGCATTTT. Protein: CASSERKRARGEPQHF.